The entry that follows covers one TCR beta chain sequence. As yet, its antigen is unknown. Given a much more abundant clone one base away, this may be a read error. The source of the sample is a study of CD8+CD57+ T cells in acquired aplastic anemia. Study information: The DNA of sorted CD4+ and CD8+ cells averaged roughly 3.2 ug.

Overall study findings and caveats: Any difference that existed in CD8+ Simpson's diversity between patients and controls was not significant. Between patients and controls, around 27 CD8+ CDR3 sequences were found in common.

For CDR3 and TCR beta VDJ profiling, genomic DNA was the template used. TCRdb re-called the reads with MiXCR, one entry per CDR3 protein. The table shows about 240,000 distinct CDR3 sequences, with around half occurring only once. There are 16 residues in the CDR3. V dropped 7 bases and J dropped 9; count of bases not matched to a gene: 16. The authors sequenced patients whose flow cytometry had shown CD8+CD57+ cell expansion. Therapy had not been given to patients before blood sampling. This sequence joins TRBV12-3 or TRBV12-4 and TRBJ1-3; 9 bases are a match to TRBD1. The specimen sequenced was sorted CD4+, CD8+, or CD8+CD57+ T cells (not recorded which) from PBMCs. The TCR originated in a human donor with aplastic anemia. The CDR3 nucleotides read TGTGCCAGCACCGGAGGGACAGGGAAAGGGGCGAGCACCATATATTTT. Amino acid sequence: CASTGGTGKGASTIYF.